This T cell receptor beta chain was retrieved from a study of T cell repertoires in cytomegalovirus infection (dated by TCRdb to about 2019). Notes on the research overall: Recently identified HLA-C-restricted CMV epitopes, whose presentation resists viral immunomodulation, were targeted by peptide stimulations together with well-studied HLA-B-restricted epitopes. Because public TCR beta signatures pointed to carriage of CMV infection together with the matching HLA type, the HLA type of each donor mattered for the analysis.

As concerns this clonotype: Its antigen remains unidentified. A read error may explain this, as a much larger clone is one base away.

Sequencing relied on an Illumina HiSeq 1500. Starting from the raw public reads, TCRdb applied fastp trimming at Q25, assembled clones with MiXCR and retained in-frame beta chains. Entries that share a CDR3 protein sequence are merged under the most common genes and DNA. For this sample there are roughly 860,000 distinct CDR3 sequences; 30% to 35% appear just once. About an eighth of the sample rests with the top ten. The study at large found these results: The ex vivo response was dominated by HLA-C-restricted CMV-specific TCR beta clonotypes, which also provided the single most frequent clonotype in two of eight donors. In both this cohort and an independent cohort of a few hundred donors, the cumulative frequency of public TCR beta family members distinguished carriers of CMV infection plus the relevant HLA type.

The treatment or condition label corresponds to: in vitro stimulation with specific CMV peptide epitopes to enrich CMV-specific T cells. From the cysteine up to the phenylalanine, the CDR3 has a length of 16 residues. Only the CDR3 DNA is retained, 48 bases long and in frame from the first base. The germline V gene encodes CDR1 SEHNR and CDR2 FQNEAQ (reference sequence). The clonotype originates from a human donor in good health (CMV status not recorded). Some clones in this sample may be carry-over from other donors' samples. This receptor chain uses TRBV7-9 and TRBJ2-3; the D gene is perhaps TRBD2, from 6 matching bases. The source was cultured CD8+ T cells from PBMCs, collected from culture after CMV antigen stimulation. The nucleotides are TGTTCCAGCAGCTTAGAATGGGCTAGCGGCACAGATACGCAGTATTTT. This yields the protein CSSSLEWASGTDTQYF. With all but the CDR3 taken from the reference TRBV7-9 and TRBJ2-3 genes, the full variable domain is: DTGVSQNPRHKITKRGQNVTFRCDPISEHNRLYWYRQTLGQGPEFLTYFQNEAQLEKSRLLSDRFSAERPKGSFSTLEIQRTEQGDSAMYLCSSSLEWASGTDTQYFGPGTRLTVL.